This TCR beta chain came from a study of shared clonotypes between healthy human individuals. Naive CD8 cells comprised CD45RO-negative, CCR7-positively selected cells, excluding terminally differentiated effector memory CD45RA+ cells. Study outcomes and limitations: Sequencing depth was predicted to influence how clonotypes are shared among donors.

This CDR3 spans 14 amino acids. V was trimmed by 4 bases and J by 2 bases, leaving 13 bases between them. In germline, CDR1 is SGHRS, CDR2 YFSETQ. This table comes from immunoSEQ multiplex PCR, and its TCRdb copy is limited to in-frame clones, with some not included. The sample consists of around 1.9 million clones, 90% to 95% of them appearing once. Comments on this clone: The antigen is not known. In the same sample, other DNA sequences code for this CDR3.

The TCR comes from a man between 18 and 35 years old in good health. Some clones in this sample may be carry-over from other donors' samples. The chain has TRBV5-1 and TRBJ2-7; D tentatively fits TRBD1 or TRBD2 (6 bases each). The sequencing input was naive CD8+ T cells from PBMCs. The CDR3 region is CASSLDGGPYEQYF. Written as DNA, the CDR3 is TGCGCCAGCAGCCTGGACGGGGGCCCCTACGAGCAGTACTTC.